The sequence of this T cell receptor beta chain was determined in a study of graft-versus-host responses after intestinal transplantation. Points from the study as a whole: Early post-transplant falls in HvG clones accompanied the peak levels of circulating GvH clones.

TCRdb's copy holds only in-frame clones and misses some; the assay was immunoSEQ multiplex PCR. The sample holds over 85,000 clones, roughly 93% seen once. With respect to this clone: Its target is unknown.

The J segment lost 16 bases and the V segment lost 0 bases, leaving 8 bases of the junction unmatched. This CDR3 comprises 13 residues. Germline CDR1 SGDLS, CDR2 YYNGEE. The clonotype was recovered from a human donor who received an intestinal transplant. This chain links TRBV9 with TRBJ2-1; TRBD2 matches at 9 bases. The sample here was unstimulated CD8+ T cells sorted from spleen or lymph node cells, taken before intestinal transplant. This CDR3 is CASSVDRAGGLFF. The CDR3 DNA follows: TGTGCCAGCAGCGTAGATCGCGCGGGAGGGCTCTTCTTC.